These T cell receptor beta chains were read from a single sample in a study of T cell responses to AZD1222 COVID-19 vaccine. Measured with immunoSEQ multiplex PCR; TCRdb has only the in-frame clones, and not every one. The sample contains some 45,000 clones, 80% to 95% of which appear only once. Sequencing used peripheral blood, obtained 28 days after the second AZD1222 dose. The receptors stem from an adult who received the AZD1222 COVID-19 vaccine. The CDR3 runs from the conserved cysteine through the conserved F or W. The D gene is left open where the match is weak. Expanded clones get a size class; other rows say once, few or many, or leave the size out.

clone_size d_call j_call v_call cdr3_nt cdr3_aa
. . TRBJ2-2 TRBV7-2 TGTGCCAGCAGCTCACCTTGGGCCGGGGAGCTGTTTTTT CASSSPWAGELFF
once TRBD1 TRBJ1-1 TRBV5-4 TGTGCCAGCAGTTCACAGGGGGCTCTCACTGAAGCTTTCTTT CASSSQGALTEAFF
. TRBD1 TRBJ2-3 TRBV10-3 TGTGCCGCCACGACCGGACAGGGAGACACAGATACGCAGTATTTT CAATTGQGDTDTQYF
. . TRBJ1-1 TRBV3-1/TRBV3-2 TGTGCCAGCAGCTCTACCTGGAACACTGAAGCTTTCTTT CASSSTWNTEAFF
few . TRBJ2-2 TRBV6-2/TRBV6-3 TGTGCCAGCAGTTACGTGACAGGGAACACCGGGGAGCTGTTTTTT CASSYVTGNTGELFF
. . TRBJ1-5 TRBV12-3/TRBV12-4 TGTGCCAGCACCCTAGGACAGTTAACGCCCCAGCATTTT CASTLGQLTPQHF
. . TRBJ2-1 TRBV7-9 TGTGCCAGCAGCTCACGGGACTTCTCCTACAATGAGCAGTTCTTC CASSSRDFSYNEQFF
. . TRBJ1-1 TRBV7-2 TGTGCCAGCAGCTTATATGGGCAGGACCTGAACACTGAAGCTTTCTTT CASSLYGQDLNTEAFF
. . TRBJ1-5 TRBV19 TGTGCCAGTATTGGGCGGTATAGCAATCAGCCCCAGCATTTT CASIGRYSNQPQHF
. TRBD1 TRBJ2-7 TRBV6-5 TGTGCCAGCAGACCCGGACAGGGCACCTACGAGCAGTACTTC CASRPGQGTYEQYF
. TRBD2 TRBJ2-1 TRBV12-5 TGTGCTAGCGCCCGTAGCGGGGGACCCTACAATGAGCAGTTCTTC CASARSGGPYNEQFF
. TRBD2 TRBJ2-5 TRBV7-2 TGTGCCAGCAGCTTAGATCCCAGCGGGGGGGCACATGAGACCCAGTACTTC CASSLDPSGGAHETQYF
. TRBD1 TRBJ1-5 TRBV6-5 TGTGCCAGCACCCCAGGGGGTCAGCCCCAGCATTTT CASTPGGQPQHF
. TRBD1 TRBJ1-2 TRBV5-1 TGCGCCAGCACCACAGGGGGCGTGGGTGGCTACACCTTC CASTTGGVGGYTF
. TRBD1 TRBJ2-7 TRBV18 TGTGCCAGCTCACCTTTGAACAGGGGCGACGAGCAGTACTTC CASSPLNRGDEQYF
. . TRBJ1-3 TRBV6-5 TGTGCCAGCAGTTACCGGGACCCACTTTCTGGAAACACCATATATTTT CASSYRDPLSGNTIYF
. . TRBJ2-2 TRBV19 TGTGCCAGTAGTATTCAGGTCGACACCGGGGAGCTGTTTTTT CASSIQVDTGELFF
. . TRBJ2-7 TRBV5-4 TGTGCCAGCAGCCCCGGGACGGAGGGTTACGAGCAGTACTTC CASSPGTEGYEQYF
. . TRBJ2-5 TRBV18 TGTGCCAGCTCACCATCCGGACGGAATCTCCAAGAGACCCAGTACTTC CASSPSGRNLQETQYF
. . TRBJ1-4 TRBV7-9 TGTGCCAGCAGCGACGGGCAGTATAATGAAAAACTGTTTTTT CASSDGQYNEKLFF
. . TRBJ2-1 TRBV11-3 TGTGCCAGCAGCTTAGATCCTGGGGATGAGCAGTTCTTC CASSLDPGDEQFF
. . TRBJ2-2 TRBV10-2 TGCGCCAGCTCAAGAGCCGACACCGGGGAGCTGTTTTTT CASSRADTGELFF
. . TRBJ2-7 TRBV11-2 TGTGCCAGCAGCCCCCATACGCTGAGCTACGAGCAGTACTTC CASSPHTLSYEQYF
few . TRBJ1-1 TRBV4-2 TGTGCCAGCAGCCAAGATGGAGTTCCTGAAGCTTTCTTT CASSQDGVPEAFF
. . TRBJ2-3 TRBV5-5 TGTGCCAGCAGTCTTAGGACAGTCGCAGATACGCAGTATTTT CASSLRTVADTQYF
. . TRBJ1-1 TRBV25-1 TGTGCCAGCAGGGATACGAGTAGGACTGAAGCTTTCTTT CASRDTSRTEAFF
. . TRBJ1-2 TRBV6-2/TRBV6-3 TGTGCCAGCAGTGACGGGGTAATGGGCTACACCTTC CASSDGVMGYTF
. . TRBJ1-1 TRBV4-3 TGCGCCAGCCGCTATGACAGCTACACTGAAGCTTTCTTT CASRYDSYTEAFF
. . TRBJ2-2 TRBV14 TGTGCCAGCAGCCCAAAGAGCATTTTCACCGGGGAGCTGTTTTTT CASSPKSIFTGELFF
. TRBD1 TRBJ2-7 TRBV2 TGTGCCACCAGTTGGACAGGGGATTACGAGCAGTACTTC CATSWTGDYEQYF
. TRBD1 TRBJ1-5 TRBV30 TGTGCCTGGAGTACGGGACAGTATAGCAATCAGCCCCAGCATTTT CAWSTGQYSNQPQHF
. TRBD1 TRBJ2-2 TRBV9 TGTGCCAGCAGCGTGGGACAGGTGCTCACCGGGGAGCTGTTTTTT CASSVGQVLTGELFF
. . TRBJ1-4 TRBV5-1 TGCGCCAGCAACACCGGCGGGGTCCCGGGTGAAAAACTGTTTTTT CASNTGGVPGEKLFF